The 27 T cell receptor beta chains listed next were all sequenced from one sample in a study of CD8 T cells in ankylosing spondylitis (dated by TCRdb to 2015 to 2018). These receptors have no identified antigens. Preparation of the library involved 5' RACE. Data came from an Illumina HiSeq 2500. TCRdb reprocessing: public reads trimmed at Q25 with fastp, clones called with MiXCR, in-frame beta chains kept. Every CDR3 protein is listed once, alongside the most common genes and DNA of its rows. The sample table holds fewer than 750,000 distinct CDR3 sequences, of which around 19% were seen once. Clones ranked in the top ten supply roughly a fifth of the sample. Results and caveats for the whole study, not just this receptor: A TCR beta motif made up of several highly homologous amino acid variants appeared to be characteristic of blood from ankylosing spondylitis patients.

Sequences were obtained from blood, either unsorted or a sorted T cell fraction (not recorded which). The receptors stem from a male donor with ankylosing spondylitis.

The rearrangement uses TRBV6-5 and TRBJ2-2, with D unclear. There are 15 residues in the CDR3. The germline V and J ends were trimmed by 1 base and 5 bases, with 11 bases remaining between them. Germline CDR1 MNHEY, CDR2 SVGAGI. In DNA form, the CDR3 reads TGTGCCAGCAGTTACTGGGATGTGGGAACCGGGGAGCTGTTTTTT. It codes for CASSYWDVGTGELFF.

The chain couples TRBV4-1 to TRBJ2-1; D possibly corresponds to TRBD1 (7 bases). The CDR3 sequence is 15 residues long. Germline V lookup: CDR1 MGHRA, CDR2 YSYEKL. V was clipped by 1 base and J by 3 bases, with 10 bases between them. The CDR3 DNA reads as TGCGCCAGCAGCCAAGCAGGGGGGAACTACAATGAGCAGTTCTTC. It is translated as CASSQAGGNYNEQFF.

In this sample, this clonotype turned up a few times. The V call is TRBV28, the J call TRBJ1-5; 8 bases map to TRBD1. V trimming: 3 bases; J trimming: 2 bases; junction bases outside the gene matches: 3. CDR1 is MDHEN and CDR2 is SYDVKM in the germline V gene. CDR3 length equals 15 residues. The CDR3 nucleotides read TGTGCCAGCAGTTTCGCAGGGGGCGGCAATCAGCCCCAGCATTTT. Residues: CASSFAGGGNQPQHF. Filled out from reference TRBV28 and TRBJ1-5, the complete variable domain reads DVKVTQSSRYLVKRTGEKVFLECVQDMDHENMFWYRQDPGLGLRLIYFSYDVKMKEKGDIPEGYSVSREKKERFSLILESASTNQTSMYLCASSFAGGGNQPQHFGDGTRLSIL.

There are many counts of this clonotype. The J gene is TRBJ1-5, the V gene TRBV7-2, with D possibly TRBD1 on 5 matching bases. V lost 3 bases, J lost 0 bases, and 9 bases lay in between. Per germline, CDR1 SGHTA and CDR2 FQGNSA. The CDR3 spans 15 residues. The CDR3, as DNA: TGTGCCAGCAGCTTTTTCGACAGTAGCAATCAGCCCCAGCATTTT. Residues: CASSFFDSSNQPQHF.

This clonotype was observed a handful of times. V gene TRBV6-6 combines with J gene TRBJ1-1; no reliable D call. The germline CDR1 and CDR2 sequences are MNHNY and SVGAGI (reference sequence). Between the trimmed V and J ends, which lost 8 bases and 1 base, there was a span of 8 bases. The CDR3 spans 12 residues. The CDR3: CASSVPNTEAFF. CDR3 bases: TGTGCCAGCTCCGTTCCGAACACTGAAGCTTTCTTT.

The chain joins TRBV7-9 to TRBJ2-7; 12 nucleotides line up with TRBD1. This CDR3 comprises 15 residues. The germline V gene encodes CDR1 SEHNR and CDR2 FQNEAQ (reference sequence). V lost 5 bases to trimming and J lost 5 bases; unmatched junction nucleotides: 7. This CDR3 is CASSLSGTGGHEQYF. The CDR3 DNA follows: TGTGCCAGCAGCCTATCCGGGACAGGGGGCCACGAGCAGTACTTC.

The CDR3 DNA is TGTGCCAGCGTGAGGGCTAGCGGCCAAGAGACCCAGTACTTC. Its translation: CASVRASGQETQYF. The rearrangement uses TRBV6-2 or TRBV6-3 and TRBJ2-5; 7 bases line up with TRBD2. The germline V gene encodes CDR1 MNHEY and CDR2 SVGEGT. Germline trimming cut 8 bases from V and 1 base from J; bases unmatched to any gene: 7. The CDR3 loop spans 14 amino acids.

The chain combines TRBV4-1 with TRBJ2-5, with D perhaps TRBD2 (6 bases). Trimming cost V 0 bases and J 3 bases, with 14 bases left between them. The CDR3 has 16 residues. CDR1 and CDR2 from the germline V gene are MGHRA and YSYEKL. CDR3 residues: CASSQEGRTSKETQYF. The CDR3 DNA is TGCGCCAGCAGCCAAGAGGGTCGAACTAGCAAAGAGACCCAGTACTTC.

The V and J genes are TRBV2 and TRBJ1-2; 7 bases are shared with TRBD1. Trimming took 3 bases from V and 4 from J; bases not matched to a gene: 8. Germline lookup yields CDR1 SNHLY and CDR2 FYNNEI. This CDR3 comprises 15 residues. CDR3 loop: CASSDDRAGGYGYTF. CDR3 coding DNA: TGTGCCAGCAGTGACGACAGGGCAGGGGGCTATGGCTACACCTTC.

The CDR3 nucleotides read TGTGCCAGCAGCTTATTTAGCGGGAGATTTGCCGGGGAGCTGTTTTTT. Amino acid sequence: CASSLFSGRFAGELFF. This sequence joins TRBV11-2 and TRBJ2-2, with 9 bases fitting TRBD2. Germline V gives CDR1 SGHAT, CDR2 FQNNGV. The CDR3 is 16 residues long. J gave up 6 bases and V 2 bases, and 7 bases lay outside the gene matches. The whole variable domain, filled in from reference TRBV11-2 and TRBJ2-2, reads EAGVAQSPRYKIIEKRQSVAFWCNPISGHATLYWYQQILGQGPKLLIQFQNNGVVDDSQLPKDRFSAERLKGVDSTLKIQPAKLEDSAVYLCASSLFSGRFAGELFFGEGSRLTVL.

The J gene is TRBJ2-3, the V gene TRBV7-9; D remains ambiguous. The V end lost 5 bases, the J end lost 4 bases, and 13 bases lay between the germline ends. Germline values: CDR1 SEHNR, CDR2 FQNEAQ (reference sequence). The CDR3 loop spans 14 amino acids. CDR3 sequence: CASSATRPPDTQYF. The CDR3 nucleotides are TGTGCCAGCAGCGCAACCCGACCACCAGATACGCAGTATTTT.

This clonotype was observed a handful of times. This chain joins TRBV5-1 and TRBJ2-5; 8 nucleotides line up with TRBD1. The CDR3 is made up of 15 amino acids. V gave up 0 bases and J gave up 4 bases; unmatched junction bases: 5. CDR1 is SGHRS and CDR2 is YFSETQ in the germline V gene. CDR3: CASSLDPGGVETQYF. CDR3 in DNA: TGCGCCAGCAGCTTGGATCCAGGGGGCGTAGAGACCCAGTACTTC. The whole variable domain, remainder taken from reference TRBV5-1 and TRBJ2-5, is KAGVTQTPRYLIKTRGQQVTLSCSPISGHRSVSWYQQTPGQGLQFLFEYFSETQRNKGNFPGRFSGRQFSNSRSEMNVSTLELGDSALYLCASSLDPGGVETQYFGPGTRLLVL.

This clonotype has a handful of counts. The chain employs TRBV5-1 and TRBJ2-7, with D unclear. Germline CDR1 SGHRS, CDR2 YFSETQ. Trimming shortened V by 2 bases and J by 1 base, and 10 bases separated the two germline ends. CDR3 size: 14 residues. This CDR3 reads CASSLTVLSYEQYF. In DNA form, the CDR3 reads TGCGCCAGCAGCTTAACTGTTCTTTCCTACGAGCAGTACTTC.

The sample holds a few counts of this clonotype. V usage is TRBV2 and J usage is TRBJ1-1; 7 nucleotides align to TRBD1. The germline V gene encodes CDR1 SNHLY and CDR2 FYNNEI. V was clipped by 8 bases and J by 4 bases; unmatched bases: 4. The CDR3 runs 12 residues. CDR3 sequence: CASYRGGTEAFF. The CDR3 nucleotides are TGTGCCAGCTACAGGGGCGGCACTGAAGCTTTCTTT. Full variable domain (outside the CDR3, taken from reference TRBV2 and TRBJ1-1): EPEVTQTPSHQVTQMGQEVILRCVPISNHLYFYWYRQILGQKVEFLVSFYNNEISEKSEIFDDQFSVERPDGSNFTLKIRSTKLEDSAMYFCASYRGGTEAFFGQGTRLTVV.

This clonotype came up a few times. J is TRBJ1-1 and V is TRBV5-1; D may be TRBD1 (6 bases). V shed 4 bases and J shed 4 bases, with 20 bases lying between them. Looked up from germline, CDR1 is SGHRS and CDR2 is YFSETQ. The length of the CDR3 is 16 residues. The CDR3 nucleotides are TGCGCCAGCAGCGCGACCGGGACACGGTATGGCACTGAAGCTTTCTTT. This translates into CASSATGTRYGTEAFF. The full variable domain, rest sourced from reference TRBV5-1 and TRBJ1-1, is KAGVTQTPRYLIKTRGQQVTLSCSPISGHRSVSWYQQTPGQGLQFLFEYFSETQRNKGNFPGRFSGRQFSNSRSEMNVSTLELGDSALYLCASSATGTRYGTEAFFGQGTRLTVV.

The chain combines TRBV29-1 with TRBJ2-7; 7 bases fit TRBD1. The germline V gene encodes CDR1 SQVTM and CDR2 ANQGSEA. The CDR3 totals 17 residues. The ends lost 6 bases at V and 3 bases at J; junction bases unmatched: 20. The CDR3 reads CSVRGATGTGRHYEQYF. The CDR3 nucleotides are TGCAGCGTCCGAGGGGCGACAGGGACGGGCCGTCACTACGAGCAGTACTTC.

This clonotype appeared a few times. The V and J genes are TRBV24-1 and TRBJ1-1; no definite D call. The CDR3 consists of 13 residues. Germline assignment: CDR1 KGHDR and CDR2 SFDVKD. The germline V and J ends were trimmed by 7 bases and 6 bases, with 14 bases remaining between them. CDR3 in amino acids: CATSSPNFAEAFF. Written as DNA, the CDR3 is TGTGCCACCAGCAGCCCCAACTTTGCTGAAGCTTTCTTT.

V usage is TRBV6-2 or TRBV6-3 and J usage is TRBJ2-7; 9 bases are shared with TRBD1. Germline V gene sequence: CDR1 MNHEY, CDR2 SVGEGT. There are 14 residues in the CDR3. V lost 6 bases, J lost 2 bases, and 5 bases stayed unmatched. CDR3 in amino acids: CASRPRQGAYEQYF. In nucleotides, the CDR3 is TGTGCCAGCAGACCACGACAGGGGGCCTACGAGCAGTACTTC.

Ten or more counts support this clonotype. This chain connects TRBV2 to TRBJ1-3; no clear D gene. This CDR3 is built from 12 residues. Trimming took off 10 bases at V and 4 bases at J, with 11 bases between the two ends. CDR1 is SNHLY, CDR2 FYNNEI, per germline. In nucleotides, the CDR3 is TGTGCCATCCCCGGGAGGGGAAACACCATATATTTT. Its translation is CAIPGRGNTIYF.

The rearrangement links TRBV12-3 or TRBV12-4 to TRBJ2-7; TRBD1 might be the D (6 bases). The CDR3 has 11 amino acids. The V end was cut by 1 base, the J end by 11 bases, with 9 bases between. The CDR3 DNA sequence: TGTGCCAGCAGTTTAGGTGCAGGGGAGTACTTC. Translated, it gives CASSLGAGEYF.

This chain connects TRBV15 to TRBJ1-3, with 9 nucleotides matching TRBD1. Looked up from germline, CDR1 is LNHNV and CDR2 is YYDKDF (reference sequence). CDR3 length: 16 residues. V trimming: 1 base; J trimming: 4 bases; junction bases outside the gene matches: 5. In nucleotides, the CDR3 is TGTGCCACCAGCAGAGCCACGGGACAGGGAGGAAACACCATATATTTT. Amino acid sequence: CATSRATGQGGNTIYF.

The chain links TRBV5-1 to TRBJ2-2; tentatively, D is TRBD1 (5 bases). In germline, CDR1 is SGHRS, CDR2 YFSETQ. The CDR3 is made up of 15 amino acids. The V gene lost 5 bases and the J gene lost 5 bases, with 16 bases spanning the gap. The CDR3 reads CASSPQGIETGELFF. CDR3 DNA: TGCGCCAGCAGTCCTCAGGGAATTGAAACCGGGGAGCTGTTTTTT.

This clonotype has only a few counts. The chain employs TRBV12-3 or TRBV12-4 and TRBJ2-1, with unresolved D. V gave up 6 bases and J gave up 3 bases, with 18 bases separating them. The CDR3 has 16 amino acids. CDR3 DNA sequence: TGTGCCAGCAGCCGGGTAGTTGGGGTTGGCTACAATGAGCAGTTCTTC. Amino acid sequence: CASSRVVGVGYNEQFF.

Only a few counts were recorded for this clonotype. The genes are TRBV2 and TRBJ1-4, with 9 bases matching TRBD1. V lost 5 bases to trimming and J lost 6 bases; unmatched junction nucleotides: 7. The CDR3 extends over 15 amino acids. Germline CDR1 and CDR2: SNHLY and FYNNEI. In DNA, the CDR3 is TGTGCCAGCAGTTCACAGGGGGCTCCTGATGAAAAACTGTTTTTT. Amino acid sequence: CASSSQGAPDEKLFF.

The DNA of the CDR3 is TGTGCCAGCAGCCAAGGGAGGACTGGAAACACCATATATTTT. Its translation: CASSQGRTGNTIYF. The gene calls are TRBV27 and TRBJ1-3; no definite D call. The V end lost 6 bases, the J end lost 2 bases, and 11 bases lay between the germline ends. Germline V gene data show CDR1 as MNHEY and CDR2 as SMNVEV (reference sequence). CDR3 length equals 14 residues.

The CDR3 sequence is CASSLQATTQYF. The CDR3 region has the DNA TGTGCCAGCAGCTTACAGGCTACTACGCAGTATTTT. V gene TRBV11-2 combines with J gene TRBJ2-3, with D uncertain. Germline V gene data show CDR1 as SGHAT and CDR2 as FQNNGV. The CDR3 is made up of 12 amino acids. V was trimmed by 2 bases and J by 8 bases, leaving 8 bases between them. Full variable domain (missing parts from reference TRBV11-2 and TRBJ2-3): EAGVAQSPRYKIIEKRQSVAFWCNPISGHATLYWYQQILGQGPKLLIQFQNNGVVDDSQLPKDRFSAERLKGVDSTLKIQPAKLEDSAVYLCASSLQATTQYFGPGTRLTVL.

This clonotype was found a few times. The CDR3 nucleotides are TGCAGTGCTAGAGATGGTGGGACAGGGGCCTACGAGCAGTACTTC. Its protein product is CSARDGGTGAYEQYF. The rearrangement links TRBV20-1 to TRBJ2-7; TRBD1 agrees at 10 bases. With V trimmed by 0 bases and J by 2 bases, 4 bases remained unmatched. This CDR3 region has 15 residues. Looked up from germline, CDR1 is DFQATT and CDR2 is SNEGSKA (reference sequence).